This T cell receptor (beta chain) was sequenced during a study of T cells in women clearing cervical HPV infection. Study details: Controls' single incident HPV16 infection cleared within 12 months without precancer. Cases' blood sampling followed lesion detection by median around 160 days (90 to 200). General observations from the study: TRBV6-7 abundance was lower in cases than controls (around 0.11% versus 0.16%).

immunoSEQ multiplex PCR used an average of about 1.3 ug genomic DNA. Only in-frame clones appear in the TCRdb table, and some are missing; sequencing was by immunoSEQ multiplex PCR. The sample table includes tens of thousands of clones. Remarks on this clone: Its specificity is not known. Read sequence stops 3 residues before the CDR3 end, and the germline J gene provides the missing end.

The V and J ends lost 7 bases and 6 bases respectively, with 12 bases between them. The CDR3 runs 13 residues. The germline V gene encodes CDR1 SGHVS and CDR2 FQNEAQ. The chain joins TRBV7-8 to TRBJ2-2, with D unclear. The sequenced material came from blood buffy coat. This clonotype was obtained from a woman between 18 and 69 years old with a cervical HPV16 infection that either progressed to CIN3+ or cleared (not recorded which). CDR3 protein: CASTPSRSGELFF. CDR3 DNA, as far as it was read: TGTGCCAGCACCCCATCTAGGTCCGGGGAG.